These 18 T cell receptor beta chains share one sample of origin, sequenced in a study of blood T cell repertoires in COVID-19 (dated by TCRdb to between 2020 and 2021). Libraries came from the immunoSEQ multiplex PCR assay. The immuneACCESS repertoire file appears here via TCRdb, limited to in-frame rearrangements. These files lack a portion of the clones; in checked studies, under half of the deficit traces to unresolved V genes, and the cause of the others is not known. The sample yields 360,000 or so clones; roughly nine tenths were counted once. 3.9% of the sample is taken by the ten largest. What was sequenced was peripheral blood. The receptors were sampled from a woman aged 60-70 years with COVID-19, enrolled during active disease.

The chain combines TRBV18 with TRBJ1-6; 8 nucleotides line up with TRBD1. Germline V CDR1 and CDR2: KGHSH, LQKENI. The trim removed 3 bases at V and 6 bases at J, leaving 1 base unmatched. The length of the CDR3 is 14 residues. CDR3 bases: TGTGCCAGCTCACCTGGGACAGGTAATTCACCCCTCCACTTT. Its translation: CASSPGTGNSPLHF.

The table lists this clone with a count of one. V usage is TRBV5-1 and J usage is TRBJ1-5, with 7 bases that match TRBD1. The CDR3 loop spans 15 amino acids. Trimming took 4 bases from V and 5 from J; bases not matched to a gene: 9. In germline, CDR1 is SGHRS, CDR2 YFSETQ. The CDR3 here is CASSRDSMQDQPQHF. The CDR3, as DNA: TGCGCCAGCAGCCGGGACAGTATGCAAGATCAGCCCCAGCATTTT.

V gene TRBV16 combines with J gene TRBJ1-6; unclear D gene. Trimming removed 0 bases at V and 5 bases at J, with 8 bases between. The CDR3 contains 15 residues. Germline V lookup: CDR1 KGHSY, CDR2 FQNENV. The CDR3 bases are TGTGCCAGCAGCCAATCAAACAGTAATAATTCACCCCTCCACTTT. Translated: CASSQSNSNNSPLHF.

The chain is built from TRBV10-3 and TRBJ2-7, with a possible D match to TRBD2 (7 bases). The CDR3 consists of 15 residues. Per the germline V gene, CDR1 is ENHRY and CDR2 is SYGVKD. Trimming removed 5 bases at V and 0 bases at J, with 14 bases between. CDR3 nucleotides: TGTGCCATCAGTAGAGGGGGGGCCAGCTCCTACGAGCAGTACTTC. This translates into CAISRGGASSYEQYF.

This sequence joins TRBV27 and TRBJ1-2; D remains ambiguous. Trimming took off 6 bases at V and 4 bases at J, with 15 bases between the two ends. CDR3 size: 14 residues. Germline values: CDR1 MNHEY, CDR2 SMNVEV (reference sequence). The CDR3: CASSRQMNPYGYTF. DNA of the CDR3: TGTGCCAGCAGCCGACAAATGAACCCCTATGGCTACACCTTC.

CDR3 in DNA: TGTGCCAGCAGCGCCCAGGGACAGATTAATTCACCCCTCCACTTT. Translating gives CASSAQGQINSPLHF. V gene TRBV7-3 combines with J gene TRBJ1-6; TRBD1 aligns across 7 bases. Germline loops: CDR1 SGHTA, CDR2 FQGTGA. V was pared by 5 bases and J by 6 bases, with 7 bases of the junction left unmatched. The length of the CDR3 is 15 residues.

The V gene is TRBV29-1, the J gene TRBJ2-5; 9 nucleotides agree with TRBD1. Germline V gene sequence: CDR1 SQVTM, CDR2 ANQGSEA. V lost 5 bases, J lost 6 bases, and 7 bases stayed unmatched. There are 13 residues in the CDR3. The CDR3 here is CSVWWDREKTQYF. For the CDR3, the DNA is TGCAGCGTTTGGTGGGACAGGGAAAAGACCCAGTACTTC.

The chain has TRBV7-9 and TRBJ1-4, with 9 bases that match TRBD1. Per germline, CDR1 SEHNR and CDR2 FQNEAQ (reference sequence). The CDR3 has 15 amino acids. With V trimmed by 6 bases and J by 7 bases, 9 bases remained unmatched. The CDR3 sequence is CASSPNRGQAEKLFF. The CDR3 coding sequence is TGTGCCAGCAGTCCGAACAGGGGGCAGGCTGAAAAACTGTTTTTT. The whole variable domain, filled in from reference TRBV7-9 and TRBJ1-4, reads DTGVSQNPRHKITKRGQNVTFRCDPISEHNRLYWYRQTLGQGPEFLTYFQNEAQLEKSRLLSDRFSAERPKGSFSTLEIQRTEQGDSAMYLCASSPNRGQAEKLFFGSGTQLSVL.

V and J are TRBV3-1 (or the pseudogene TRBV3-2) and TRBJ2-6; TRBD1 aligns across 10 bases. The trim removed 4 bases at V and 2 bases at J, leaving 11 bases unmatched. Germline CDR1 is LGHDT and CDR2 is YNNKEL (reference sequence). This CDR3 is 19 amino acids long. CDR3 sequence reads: CASSPRVGQGIAGANVLTF. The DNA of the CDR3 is TGTGCCAGCAGCCCCCGAGTGGGACAGGGGATAGCTGGGGCCAACGTCCTGACTTTC.

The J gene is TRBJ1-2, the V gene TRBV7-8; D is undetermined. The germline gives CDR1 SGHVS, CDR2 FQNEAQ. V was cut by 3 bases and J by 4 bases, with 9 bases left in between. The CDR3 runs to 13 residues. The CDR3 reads CASSLSGSYGYTF. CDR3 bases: TGTGCCAGCAGCTTGTCAGGTAGCTATGGCTACACCTTC.

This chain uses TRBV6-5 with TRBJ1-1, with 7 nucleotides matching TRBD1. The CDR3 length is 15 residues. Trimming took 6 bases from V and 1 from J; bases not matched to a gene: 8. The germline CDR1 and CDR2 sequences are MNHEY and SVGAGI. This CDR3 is CASSLTGQRNTEAFF. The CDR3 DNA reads TGTGCCAGCAGCCTAACGGGACAGAGGAACACTGAAGCTTTCTTT.

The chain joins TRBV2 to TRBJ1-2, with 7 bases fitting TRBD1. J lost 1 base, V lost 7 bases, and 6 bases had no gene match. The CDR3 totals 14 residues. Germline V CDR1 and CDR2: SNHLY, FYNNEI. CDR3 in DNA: TGTGCCAGCAATGGACAGGCGTTTAACTATGGCTACACCTTC. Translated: CASNGQAFNYGYTF.

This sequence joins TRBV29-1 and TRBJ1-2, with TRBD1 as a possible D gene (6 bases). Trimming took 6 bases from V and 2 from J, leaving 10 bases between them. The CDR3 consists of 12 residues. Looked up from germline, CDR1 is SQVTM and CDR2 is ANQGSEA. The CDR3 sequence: CSVPGTNYGYTF. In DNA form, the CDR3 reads TGCAGCGTCCCCGGGACAAACTATGGCTACACCTTC.

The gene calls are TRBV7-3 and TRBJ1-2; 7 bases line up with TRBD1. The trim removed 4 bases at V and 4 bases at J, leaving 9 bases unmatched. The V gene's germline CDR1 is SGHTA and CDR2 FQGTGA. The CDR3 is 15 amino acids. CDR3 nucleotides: TGTGCCAGCAGCTCAATGGGACAGCCCACCTATGGCTACACCTTC. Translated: CASSSMGQPTYGYTF.

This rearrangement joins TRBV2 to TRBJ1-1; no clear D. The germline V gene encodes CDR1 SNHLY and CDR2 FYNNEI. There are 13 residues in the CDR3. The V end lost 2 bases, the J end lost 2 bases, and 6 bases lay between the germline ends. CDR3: CASSESVNTEAFF. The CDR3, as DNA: TGTGCCAGCAGTGAATCAGTCAACACTGAAGCTTTCTTT.

CDR3 bases: TGTGCCTGGAGTGTATGGACAGGGTATAATTCACCCCTCCACTTT. Residues: CAWSVWTGYNSPLHF. The chain links TRBV30 to TRBJ1-6; the match to TRBD1 covers 8 bases. The germline V gene has CDR1 GTSNPN and CDR2 SVGIG (reference sequence). J lost 4 bases, V lost 0 bases, and 2 bases had no gene match. The CDR3 loop spans 15 amino acids.

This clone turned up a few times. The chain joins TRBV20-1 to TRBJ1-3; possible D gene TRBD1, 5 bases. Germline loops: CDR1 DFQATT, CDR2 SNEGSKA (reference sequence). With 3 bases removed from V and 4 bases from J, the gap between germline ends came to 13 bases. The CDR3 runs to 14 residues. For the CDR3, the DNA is TGCAGTGCTAGTATAGGGGTATCCGGAAACACCATATATTTT. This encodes CSASIGVSGNTIYF.

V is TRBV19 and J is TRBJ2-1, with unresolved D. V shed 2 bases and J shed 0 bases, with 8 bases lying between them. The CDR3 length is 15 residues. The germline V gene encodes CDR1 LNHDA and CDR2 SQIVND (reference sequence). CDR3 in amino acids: CASSIKTSSYNEQFF. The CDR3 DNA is TGTGCCAGTAGTATAAAAACGAGCTCCTACAATGAGCAGTTCTTC.